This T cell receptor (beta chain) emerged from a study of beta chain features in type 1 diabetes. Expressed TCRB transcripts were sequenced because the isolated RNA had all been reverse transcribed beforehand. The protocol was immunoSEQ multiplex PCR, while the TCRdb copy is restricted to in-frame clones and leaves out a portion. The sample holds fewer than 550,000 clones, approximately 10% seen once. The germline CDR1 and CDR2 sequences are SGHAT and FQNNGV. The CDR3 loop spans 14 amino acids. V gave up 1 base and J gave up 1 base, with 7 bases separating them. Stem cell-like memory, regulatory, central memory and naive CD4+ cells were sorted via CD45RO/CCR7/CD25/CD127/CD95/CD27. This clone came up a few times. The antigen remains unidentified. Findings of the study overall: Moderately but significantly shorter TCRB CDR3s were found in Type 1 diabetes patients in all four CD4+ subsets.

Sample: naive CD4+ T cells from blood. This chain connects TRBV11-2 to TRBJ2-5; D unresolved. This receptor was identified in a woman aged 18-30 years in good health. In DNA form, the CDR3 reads TGTGCCAGCAGCTTAGGGTCTCGCCAAGAGACCCAGTACTTC. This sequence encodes CASSLGSRQETQYF.